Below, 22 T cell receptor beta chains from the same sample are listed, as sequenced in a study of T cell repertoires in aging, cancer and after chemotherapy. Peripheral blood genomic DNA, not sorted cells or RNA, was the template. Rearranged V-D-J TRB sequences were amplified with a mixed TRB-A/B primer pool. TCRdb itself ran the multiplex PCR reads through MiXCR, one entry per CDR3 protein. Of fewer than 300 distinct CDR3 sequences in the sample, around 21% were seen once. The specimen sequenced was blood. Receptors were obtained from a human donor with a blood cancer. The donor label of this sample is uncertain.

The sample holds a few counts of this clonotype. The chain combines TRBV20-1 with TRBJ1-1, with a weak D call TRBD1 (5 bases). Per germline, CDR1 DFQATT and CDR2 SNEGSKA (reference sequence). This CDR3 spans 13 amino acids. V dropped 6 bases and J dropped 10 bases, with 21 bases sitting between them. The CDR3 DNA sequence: TGCAGTGCCCTTGGGGGTGCGGGTTTTGTAGCTTTCTTT. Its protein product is CSALGGAGFVAFF.

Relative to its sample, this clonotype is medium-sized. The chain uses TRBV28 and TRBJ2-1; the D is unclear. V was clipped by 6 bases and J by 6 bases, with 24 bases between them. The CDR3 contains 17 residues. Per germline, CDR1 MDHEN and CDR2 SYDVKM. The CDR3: CASSRPPSPTHTNEQFF. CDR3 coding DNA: TGTGCCAGCAGCCGCCCCCCATCTCCCACCCACACCAATGAGCAGTTCTTC.

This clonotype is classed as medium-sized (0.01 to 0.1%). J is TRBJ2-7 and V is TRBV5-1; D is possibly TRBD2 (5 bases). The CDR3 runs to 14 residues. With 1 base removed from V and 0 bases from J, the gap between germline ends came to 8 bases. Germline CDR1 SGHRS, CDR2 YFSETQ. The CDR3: CASSLSGSSYEQYF. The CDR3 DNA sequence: TGCGCCAGCAGCTTGTCGGGGAGCTCCTACGAGCAGTACTTC.

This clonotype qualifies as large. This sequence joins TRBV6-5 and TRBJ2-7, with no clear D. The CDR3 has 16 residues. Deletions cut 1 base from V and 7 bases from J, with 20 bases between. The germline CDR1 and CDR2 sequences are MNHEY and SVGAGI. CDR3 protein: CASSYYPPPGLREQYF. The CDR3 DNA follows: TGTGCCAGCAGTTACTACCCACCCCCCGGTCTGAGGGAGCAGTACTTC.

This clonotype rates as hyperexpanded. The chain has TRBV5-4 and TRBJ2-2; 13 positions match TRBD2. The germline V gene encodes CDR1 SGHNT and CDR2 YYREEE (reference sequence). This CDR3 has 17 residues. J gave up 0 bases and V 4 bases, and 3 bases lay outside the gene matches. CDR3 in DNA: TGTGCCAGCAGCCCGGGGACTAGCGGGACGAACACCGGGGAGCTGTTTTTT. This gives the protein CASSPGTSGTNTGELFF.

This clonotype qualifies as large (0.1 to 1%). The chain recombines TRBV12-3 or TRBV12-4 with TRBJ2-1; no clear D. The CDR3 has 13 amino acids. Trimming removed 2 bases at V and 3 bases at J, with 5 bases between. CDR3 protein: CASSLKIYNEQFF. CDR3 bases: TGTGCCAGCAGTTTAAAGATCTACAATGAGCAGTTCTTC.

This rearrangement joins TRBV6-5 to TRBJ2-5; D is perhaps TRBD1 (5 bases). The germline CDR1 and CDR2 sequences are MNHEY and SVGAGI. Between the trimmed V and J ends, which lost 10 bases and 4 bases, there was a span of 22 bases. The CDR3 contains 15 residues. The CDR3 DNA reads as TGTGCCATCACCCCGGGCAGGGTCGTATCAGAGACCCAGTACTTC. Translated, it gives CAITPGRVVSETQYF.

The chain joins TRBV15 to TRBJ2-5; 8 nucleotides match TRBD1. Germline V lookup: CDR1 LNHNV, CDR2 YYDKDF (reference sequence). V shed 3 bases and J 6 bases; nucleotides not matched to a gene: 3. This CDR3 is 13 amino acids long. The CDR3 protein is CATSRTGVKTQYF. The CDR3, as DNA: TGTGCCACCAGCAGGACAGGGGTAAAGACCCAGTACTTC.

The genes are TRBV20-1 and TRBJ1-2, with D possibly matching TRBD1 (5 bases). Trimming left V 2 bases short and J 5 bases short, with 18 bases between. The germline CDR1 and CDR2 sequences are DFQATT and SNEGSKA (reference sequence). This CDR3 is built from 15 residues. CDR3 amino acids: CSARTFGGGRYGYTF. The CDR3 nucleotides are TGCAGTGCTAGAACTTTCGGGGGGGGTAGATATGGCTACACCTTC.

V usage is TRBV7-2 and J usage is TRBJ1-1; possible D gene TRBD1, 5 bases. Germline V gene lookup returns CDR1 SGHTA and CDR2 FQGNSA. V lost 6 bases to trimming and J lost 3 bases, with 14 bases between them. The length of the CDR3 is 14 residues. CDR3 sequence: CASRVGAAHTEAFF. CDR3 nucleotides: TGTGCCAGCAGGGTAGGGGCAGCCCACACTGAAGCTTTCTTT.

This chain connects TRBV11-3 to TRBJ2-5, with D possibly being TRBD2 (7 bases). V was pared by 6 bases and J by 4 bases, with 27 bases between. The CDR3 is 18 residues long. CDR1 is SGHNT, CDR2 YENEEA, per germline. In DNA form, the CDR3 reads TGTGCCAGCAGTCCCTTGAGGGCGCGGAGGGGGGGGGGAGAGACCCAGTACTTC. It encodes CASSPLRARRGGGETQYF.

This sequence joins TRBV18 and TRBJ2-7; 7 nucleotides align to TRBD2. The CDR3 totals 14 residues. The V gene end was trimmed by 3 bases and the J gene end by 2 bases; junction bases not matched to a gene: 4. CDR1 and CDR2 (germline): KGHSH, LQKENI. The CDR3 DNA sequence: TGTGCCAGCTCACCGGGGGAGGGCCCCTACGAGCAGTACTTC. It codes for CASSPGEGPYEQYF.

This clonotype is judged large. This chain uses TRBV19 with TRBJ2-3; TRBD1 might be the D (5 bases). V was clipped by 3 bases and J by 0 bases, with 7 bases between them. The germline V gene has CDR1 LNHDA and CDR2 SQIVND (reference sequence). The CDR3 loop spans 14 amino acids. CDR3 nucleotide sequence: TGTGCCAGTAGTATCCAGGGAAGCACAGATACGCAGTATTTT. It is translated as CASSIQGSTDTQYF.

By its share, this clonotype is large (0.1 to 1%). Here the CDR3 DNA reads TGCAGCGTTGTGACCCGGGGGGGCACTGAAGCTTTCTTT. Its translation is CSVVTRGGTEAFF. The rearrangement links TRBV29-1 to TRBJ1-1, with a weak D call TRBD1 (5 bases). V lost 4 bases to trimming and J lost 4 bases, with 13 bases between them. The CDR3 is 13 residues long. Germline V gene sequence: CDR1 SQVTM, CDR2 ANQGSEA.

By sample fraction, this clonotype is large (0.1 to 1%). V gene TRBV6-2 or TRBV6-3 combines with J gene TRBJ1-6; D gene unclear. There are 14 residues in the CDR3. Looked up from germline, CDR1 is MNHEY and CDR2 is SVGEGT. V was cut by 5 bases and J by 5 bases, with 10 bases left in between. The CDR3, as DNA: TGTGCCAGCAGTCCGATGCGAGATAATTCACCCCTCCACTTT. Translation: CASSPMRDNSPLHF.

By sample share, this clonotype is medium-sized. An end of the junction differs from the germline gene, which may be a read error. The CDR3 sequence: CASSQHGTGGYEQYF. Here the CDR3 DNA reads TGTGCTAGCAGTCAACACGGGACTGGGGGCTATGAACAGTACTTC. The chain carries TRBV28 and TRBJ2-7; tentatively, D is TRBD1 or TRBD2 (6 bases each). CDR1 is MDHEN and CDR2 is SYDVKM in the germline V gene. This CDR3 comprises 15 residues.

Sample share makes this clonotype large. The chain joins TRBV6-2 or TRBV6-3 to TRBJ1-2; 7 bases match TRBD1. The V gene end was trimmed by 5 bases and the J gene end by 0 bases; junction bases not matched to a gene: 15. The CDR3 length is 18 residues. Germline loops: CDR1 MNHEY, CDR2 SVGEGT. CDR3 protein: CASSPIDRVRRANYGYTF. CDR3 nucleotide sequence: TGTGCCAGCAGTCCTATCGACAGGGTTCGACGGGCTAACTATGGCTACACCTTC.

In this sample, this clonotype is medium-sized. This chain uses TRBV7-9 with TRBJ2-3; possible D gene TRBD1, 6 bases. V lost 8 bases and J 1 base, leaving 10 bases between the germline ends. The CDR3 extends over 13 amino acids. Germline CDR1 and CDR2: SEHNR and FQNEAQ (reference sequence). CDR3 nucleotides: TGTGCCAGCTGGGGGCCAGGCACAGATACGCAGTATTTT. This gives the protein CASWGPGTDTQYF.

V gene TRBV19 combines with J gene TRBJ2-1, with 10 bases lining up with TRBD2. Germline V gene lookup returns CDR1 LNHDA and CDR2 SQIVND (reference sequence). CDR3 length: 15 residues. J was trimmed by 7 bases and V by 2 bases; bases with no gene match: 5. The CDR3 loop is CASSILSGGANEQFF. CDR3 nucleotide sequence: TGTGCCAGTAGTATATTAAGCGGGGGGGCTAATGAGCAGTTCTTC. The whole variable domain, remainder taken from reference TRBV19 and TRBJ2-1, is DGGITQSPKYLFRKEGQNVTLSCEQNLNHDAMYWYRQDPGQGLRLIYYSQIVNDFQKGDIAEGYSVSREKKESFPLTVTSAQKNPTAFYLCASSILSGGANEQFFGPGTRLTVL.

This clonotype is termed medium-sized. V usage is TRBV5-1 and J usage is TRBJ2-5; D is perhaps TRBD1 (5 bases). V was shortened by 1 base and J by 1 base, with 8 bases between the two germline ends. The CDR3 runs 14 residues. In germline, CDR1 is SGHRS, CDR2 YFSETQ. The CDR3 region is CASSLFRVQETQYF. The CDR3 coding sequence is TGCGCCAGCAGCTTGTTCAGGGTCCAAGAGACCCAGTACTTC.

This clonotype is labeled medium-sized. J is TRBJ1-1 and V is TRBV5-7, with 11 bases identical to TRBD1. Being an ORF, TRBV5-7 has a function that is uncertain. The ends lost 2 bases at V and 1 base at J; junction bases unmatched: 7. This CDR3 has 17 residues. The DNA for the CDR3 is TGTGCCAGCAGCTTAACCGGGACAGGGGGGACGAACACTGAAGCTTTCTTT. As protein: CASSLTGTGGTNTEAFF.

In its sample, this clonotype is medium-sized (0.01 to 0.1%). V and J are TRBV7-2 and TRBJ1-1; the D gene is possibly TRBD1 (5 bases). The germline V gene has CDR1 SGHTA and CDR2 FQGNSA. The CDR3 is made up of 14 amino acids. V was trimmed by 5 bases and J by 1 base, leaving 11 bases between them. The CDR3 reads CASSPPRANTEAFF. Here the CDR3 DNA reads TGTGCCAGCAGCCCGCCCAGGGCGAACACTGAAGCTTTCTTT.